The sequence of this T cell receptor beta chain was determined in a study of blood T cell repertoires in COVID-19. Study background: Some COVID-19 samples were acute and others convalescent; all came from the United States, Italy and Spain. T cells, B-cell-depleted T cells, or PBMCs supplied cDNA or gDNA.

Source study methods: Reference gene primer amplification gave estimated nucleated cell counts. The table came from immunoSEQ multiplex PCR; TCRdb's copy has only in-frame clones and leaves some out. The D gene and trimming were derived from the DNA, and the V and J assignments and clone size from that table. The repertoire holds roughly 80,000 clones, with less than 90% as singletons. Input material: peripheral blood. The TCR originated in a man aged 50 to 59 with acute or convalescent COVID-19.

This CDR3 is CASSSQGPNSYEQYF. DNA of the CDR3: TGTGCCAGCAGTTCCCAGGGGCCCAACTCCTACGAGCAGTACTTC. This chain links TRBV6-6 with TRBJ2-7, with D perhaps TRBD1 (6 bases). V was cut by 4 bases and J by 0 bases, with 13 bases left in between. Germline loops: CDR1 MNHNY, CDR2 SVGAGI (reference sequence). CDR3 size: 15 residues.